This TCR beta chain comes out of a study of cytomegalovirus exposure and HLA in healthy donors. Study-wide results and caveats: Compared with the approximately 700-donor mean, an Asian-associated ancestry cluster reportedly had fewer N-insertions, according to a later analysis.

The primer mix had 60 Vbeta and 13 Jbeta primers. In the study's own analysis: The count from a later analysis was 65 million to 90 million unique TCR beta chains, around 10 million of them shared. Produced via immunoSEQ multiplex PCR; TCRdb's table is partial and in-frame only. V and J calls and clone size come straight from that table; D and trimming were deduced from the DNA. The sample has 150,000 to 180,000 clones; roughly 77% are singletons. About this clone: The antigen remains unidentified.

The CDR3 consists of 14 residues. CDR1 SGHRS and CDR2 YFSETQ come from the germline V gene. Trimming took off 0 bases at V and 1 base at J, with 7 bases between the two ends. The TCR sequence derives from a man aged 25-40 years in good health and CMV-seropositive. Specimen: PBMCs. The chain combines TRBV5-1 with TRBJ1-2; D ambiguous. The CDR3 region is CASSLAPDNYGYTF. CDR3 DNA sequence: TGCGCCAGCAGCTTGGCCCCAGATAACTATGGCTACACCTTC.